This TCR beta chain was captured by sequencing in a study of glioma-infiltrating T cells (dated by TCRdb to about 2016). Notes on the research overall: Glioma tissue, non-neoplastic brain tissue and matched peripheral blood mononuclear cells were used as sources from which TCR alpha- and beta-chain repertoires were sequenced. Each tissue-infiltrating repertoire was compared with the same patient's peripheral blood repertoire to measure divergence between tissue and blood T-cell populations. Three low-grade glioma patients, eight or nine primary glioblastoma patients and three non-glioma patients contributing non-neoplastic brain tissue were included in the paired cohort.

The full study reports these points: VJ-independent divergence between tissue and blood was below expectation in non-neoplastic patients but above expectation in all gliomas, especially low-grade gliomas. Small numbers underpinned the group comparisons: roughly eight glioblastoma patients, three low-grade glioma patients and three non-neoplastic patients. Very few CDR3 sequences were found to be shared between tissue and blood, and this scarcity was attributed to high CDR3 diversity and limited sampling.

TCR alpha and beta CDR3 regions were amplified with the iRepertoire nested amplicon-rescue multiplex PCR (arm-PCR) platform from RNA. The input for one-step reverse transcription and amplification was about 95-450 ng of either tissue mRNA or PBMC total RNA. Following bead purification, Illumina adapters were added by a secondary multiplex PCR, and the libraries were gel-purified between 200 and 400 bp. Libraries carried internal 6-nucleotide barcodes used for demultiplexing. Sequencing of the libraries was done on an Illumina MiSeq using 2x220 or 2x250 nucleotide paired-end reads. As for how the authors treated the data: Paired reads were merged using FLASH 1.2.11 and were aligned to the GRCh37 human genome using BWA-MEM, after which TRA and TRB reads were extracted. For V and J assignment, an IMGT-derived reference of cassette sequences and CDR3 motifs that included pseudogenes was used. Three-frame translation of reads was performed, and productive CDR3s were defined as those with a C...FGXG motif and no stop codons. A clonotype was defined as a unique combination of a V-J cassette pair and a CDR3 amino acid sequence. Filtering of reads was based on Hamming distance, with the threshold set by the sequence error rate of each sample in mapped regions. TCRdb passed the public sequencing reads through fastp at Q25 and MiXCR, retaining productive beta sequences. One record per CDR3 amino acid sequence lists the most common genes and DNA. What appears here as the V and J calls and clone size reflects TCRdb's work, not the paper's. The sample table holds approximately 110,000 distinct CDR3 sequences, of which 20% to 30% were seen once. The top ten constitute approximately 35% of the sample.

This clonotype was seen many times. No cognate antigen has been identified for it. One base away there is no much larger clone; base qualities are not given. Reading from cysteine to phenylalanine, the CDR3 counts 12 amino acids. The CDR3 DNA has 36 bases and is translated from base 1. Per the germline V gene (reference sequence), DFQATT is the CDR1 and SNEGSKA is the CDR2. V is clipped by 6 bases and J by 8 bases, and the sequence between their germline boundaries is 16 bases long. Recombination joined TRBV20-1 with TRBJ1-1; tentative D gene TRBD1, with 6 bases matching. The origin of this receptor is a human donor with low-grade glioma or glioblastoma, undergoing nonglioma brain surgery, or in good health (not recorded which). Sequencing input: glioma tissue, nonneoplastic brain tissue, or PBMCs (not recorded which). CDR3 protein: CSAFGGGAEAFF. The sequenced DNA is TGCAGTGCCTTCGGGGGCGGTGCCGAAGCTTTCTTT.